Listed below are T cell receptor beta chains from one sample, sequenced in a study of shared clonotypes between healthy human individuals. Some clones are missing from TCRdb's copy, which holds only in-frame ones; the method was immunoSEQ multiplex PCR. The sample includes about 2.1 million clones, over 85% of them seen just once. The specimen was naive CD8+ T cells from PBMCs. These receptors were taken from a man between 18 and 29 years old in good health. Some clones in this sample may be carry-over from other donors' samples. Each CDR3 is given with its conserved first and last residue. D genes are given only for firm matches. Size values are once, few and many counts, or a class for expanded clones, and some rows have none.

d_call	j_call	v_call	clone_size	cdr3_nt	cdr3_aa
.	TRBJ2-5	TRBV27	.	TGTGCCAGCAGGACGCTCCCGGCAGAGACCCAGTACTTC	CASRTLPAETQYF
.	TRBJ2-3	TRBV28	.	TGTGCCAGCAGTTTATTACCGGGTCCCACAGATACGCAGTATTTT	CASSLLPGPTDTQYF
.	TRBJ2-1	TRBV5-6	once	TGTGCCAGCAGCCCCCCCCAGGACAATGAGCAGTTCTTC	CASSPPQDNEQFF
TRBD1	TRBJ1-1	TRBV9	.	TGTGCCAGCGTCTCTCACCTCCCGGGACAGGCGAACACTGAAGCTTTCTTT	CASVSHLPGQANTEAFF
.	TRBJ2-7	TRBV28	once	TGTGCCAGCAGCCTCGGGGCAGGAACGGAGGCCTGGGTCGAGCAGTACTTC	CASSLGAGTEAWVEQYF
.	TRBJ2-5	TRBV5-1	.	TGCGCCAGCAGCTTGGAAACGGGAGTTAAGGAGACCCAGTACTTC	CASSLETGVKETQYF
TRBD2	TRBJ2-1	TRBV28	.	TGTGCCAGCAAGAGTCCCCCTAGCGGGACTACTCTGTTCTTC	CASKSPPSGTTLFF
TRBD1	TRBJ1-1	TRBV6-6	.	TGTGCCACCACAGGGGGTTGGTGGGCTTTCTTT	CATTGGWWAFF
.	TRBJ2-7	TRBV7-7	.	TGTGCCAGCAGCTCGGCAGGGGACGAGCAGTACTTC	CASSSAGDEQYF
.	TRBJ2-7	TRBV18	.	TGTGCCAGCTCTTCGACTAGTTCCTACGAGCAGTACTTC	CASSSTSSYEQYF
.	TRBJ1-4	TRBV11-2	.	TGTGCCAGCAGTCTGGGGTATAGCAATGAAAAACTGTTTTTT	CASSLGYSNEKLFF
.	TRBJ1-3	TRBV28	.	TGTGCCAGCAGTTTACTTTGGGAGCCCTCTGGAAACACCATATATTTT	CASSLLWEPSGNTIYF
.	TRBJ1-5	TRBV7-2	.	TGTGCCAGCAGCTTAGCAAGAGAACAGCCCCAGCATTTT	CASSLAREQPQHF
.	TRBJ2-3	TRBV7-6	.	TGTGCCAGCAGCTTGGACCGAACAGATACGCAGTATTTT	CASSLDRTDTQYF
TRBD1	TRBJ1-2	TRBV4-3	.	TGCGCCAGCAGCCCGGGGACAGCTACCTATGGCTACACCTTC	CASSPGTATYGYTF